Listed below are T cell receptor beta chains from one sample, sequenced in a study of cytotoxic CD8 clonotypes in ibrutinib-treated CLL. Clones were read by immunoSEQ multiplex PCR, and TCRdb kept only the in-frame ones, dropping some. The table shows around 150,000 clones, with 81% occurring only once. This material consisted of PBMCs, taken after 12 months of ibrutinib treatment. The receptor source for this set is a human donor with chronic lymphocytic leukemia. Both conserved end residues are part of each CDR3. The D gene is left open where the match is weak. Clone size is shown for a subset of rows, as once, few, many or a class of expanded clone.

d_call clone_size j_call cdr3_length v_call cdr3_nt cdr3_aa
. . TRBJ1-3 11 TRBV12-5 TGTGCTAGCCCGCGGTCCGGAACCATATATTTT CASPRSGTIYF
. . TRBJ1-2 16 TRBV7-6 TGTGCCAGCAGCTTAGGAGCCCGCGGCGATTCCTATGGCTACACCTTC CASSLGARGDSYGYTF
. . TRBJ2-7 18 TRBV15 TGTGCCACCAGCAGAGATAGGGGGGACCGCTCGAGCTCCTACGAGCAGTACTTC CATSRDRGDRSSSYEQYF
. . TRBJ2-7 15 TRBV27 TGTGCCAGCAGTTTAGCGGCAGGGGTGGGCCTCGAGCAGTACTTC CASSLAAGVGLEQYF
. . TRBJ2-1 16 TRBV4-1 TGCGCCAGCAGCCAAGGTCAGGGGGGCACGTACAATGAGCAGTTCTTC CASSQGQGGTYNEQFF
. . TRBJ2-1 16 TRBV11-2 TGTGCCAGCAGCCCCGAGGGAGCGGCCTCCTACAATGAGCAGTTCTTC CASSPEGAASYNEQFF
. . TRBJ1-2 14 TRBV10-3 TGTGCCACAGGGGTTGGGCAGATGTTCGGTGGCTACACCTTC CATGVGQMFGGYTF
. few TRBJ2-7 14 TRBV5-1 TGCGCCAGCAGCTTGGAAGGGATCGCCAGTGAGCAGTACTTC CASSLEGIASEQYF
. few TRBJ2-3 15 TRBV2 TGTGCCAGCAGTGAACAGGGGCTGAAGTCAGATACGCAGTATTTT CASSEQGLKSDTQYF
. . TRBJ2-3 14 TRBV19 TGTGCCAGTAGTCTAGGGACAACCACAGATACGCAGTATTTT CASSLGTTTDTQYF
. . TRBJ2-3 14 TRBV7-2 TGTGCCAGCAGCTTAGCGACTCGTGGTGGGTCGCAGTATTTT CASSLATRGGSQYF
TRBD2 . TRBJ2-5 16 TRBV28 TGTGCCAGCAGTTTACTTAGCGGGGTGTACCAAGAGACCCAGTACTTC CASSLLSGVYQETQYF
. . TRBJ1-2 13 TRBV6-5 TGTGCCAGCAGAACCACAAGGAACTATGGCTACACCTTC CASRTTRNYGYTF
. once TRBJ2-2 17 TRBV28 TGTGCCAGCAATCCGGGGCCCAGGGGCCGTAACACCGGGGAGCTGTTTTTT CASNPGPRGRNTGELFF
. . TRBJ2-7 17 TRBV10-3 TGTGCCATCAGTGAGTCGGGGGCTTGGGTGGCTATCTACGAGCAGTACTTC CAISESGAWVAIYEQYF
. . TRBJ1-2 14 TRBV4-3 TGCGCCAGCAGCCAAGTGGGGGACGGCTATGGCTACACCTTC CASSQVGDGYGYTF
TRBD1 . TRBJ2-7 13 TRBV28 TGTGCCAGCAGGGGGACAGATTCTTACGAGCAGTACTTC CASRGTDSYEQYF
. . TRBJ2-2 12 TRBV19 TGTGCCAGTAGGCAGGGAACCGGGGAGCTGTTTTTT CASRQGTGELFF
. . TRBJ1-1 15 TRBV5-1 TGCGCCAGCAGCTTGTTGGGCAGGGTGAACACTGAAGCTTTCTTT CASSLLGRVNTEAFF
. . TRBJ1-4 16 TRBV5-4 TGTGCCAGCAGCTTCTTCCCGCGGGGGGGGCGTGAAAAACTGTTTTTT CASSFFPRGGREKLFF
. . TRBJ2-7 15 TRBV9 TGTGCCAGCAGCGTAGGAAAGGTGGGAACCTACGAGCAGTACTTC CASSVGKVGTYEQYF
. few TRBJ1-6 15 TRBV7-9 TGTGCCAGCAGCTTAGCCCTGGACATATCGTCACCCCTCCACTTT CASSLALDISSPLHF
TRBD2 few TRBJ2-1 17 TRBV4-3 TGCGCCAGCAGCCAAGATAGCGCTAGCGGGAGGGGGAATGAGCAGTTCTTC CASSQDSASGRGNEQFF
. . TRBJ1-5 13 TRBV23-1 TGCGCCAGCAAATCGAGTAGCAATCAGCCCCAGCATTTT CASKSSSNQPQHF
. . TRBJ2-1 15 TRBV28 TGTGCCAGCAGCTTAGGGGGTAGAATCTACAATGAGCAGTTCTTC CASSLGGRIYNEQFF
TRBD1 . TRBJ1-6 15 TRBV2 TGTGCCAGCAGTATGTTACAGGGGGGAGGCTCACCCCTCCACTTT CASSMLQGGGSPLHF
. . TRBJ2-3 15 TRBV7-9 TGTGCCAGCAGCCTTAGCGAGGGGTCCACAGATACGCAGTATTTT CASSLSEGSTDTQYF